This is a list of T cell receptor beta chains from one sample in a study of T cell responses to AZD1222 COVID-19 vaccine. Repertoires were generated with immunoSEQ multiplex PCR, while TCRdb's copy carries only in-frame clones and drops some. This table holds 90,000 to 120,000 clones, approximately 90% found once. The material was peripheral blood, obtained 28 days after the second AZD1222 dose. Receptors originate from an adult who received the AZD1222 COVID-19 vaccine. Each CDR3 is given with its conserved first and last residue. The D gene is left open where the match is weak. A row's size may be missing; if present it is once, few, many or a size class.

j_gene,abundance,v_gene,d_gene,CDR3nt,CDR3aa
TRBJ2-2,-,TRBV18,TRBD1,TGTGCCAGCTCACCCATCGGACAGGGGGGGACCGGGGAGCTGTTTTTT,CASSPIGQGGTGELFF
TRBJ2-2,-,TRBV19,-,TGTGCCAGTACGGGGTCCTACAGGGGCGGGGAGAGGGCCGGGGAGCTGTTTTTT,CASTGSYRGGERAGELFF
TRBJ2-3,-,TRBV5-1,-,TGCGCCAGCAGCGGTAGCACAGATACGCAGTATTTT,CASSGSTDTQYF
TRBJ2-1,-,TRBV4-1,TRBD2,TGCGCCAGCAGCCAGCTCACAACTAGCGGGGGGGGTAATGAGCAGTTCTTC,CASSQLTTSGGGNEQFF
TRBJ2-3,-,TRBV9,TRBD2,TGTGCCAGCAGCCCCGGGACTAGCGTCCACACAGATACGCAGTATTTT,CASSPGTSVHTDTQYF
TRBJ2-3,-,TRBV19,-,TGTGCCAGTGGGGTGTCCACAGATACGCAGTATTTT,CASGVSTDTQYF
TRBJ1-1,-,TRBV7-9,-,TGTGCCCGAGACAGGCCGGGCACTGAAGCTTTCTTT,CARDRPGTEAFF
TRBJ2-5,-,TRBV2,-,TGTGCCAGCCGCCGCCGGGAGACCCAGTACTTC,CASRRRETQYF
TRBJ2-1,-,TRBV7-2,-,TGTGCCAGCAGCTTAGCGGGCTGGGGTCAGCAGTTCTTC,CASSLAGWGQQFF
TRBJ2-1,-,TRBV5-5,TRBD1,TGTGCCAGCAGCTATGGGACAGGGGCTTGGCAGTTCTTC,CASSYGTGAWQFF
TRBJ1-1,-,TRBV2,TRBD1,TGTGCCGGGGCGGGACAGGGGTCGACTGAAGCTTTCTTT,CAGAGQGSTEAFF
TRBJ1-3,-,TRBV5-6,-,TGTGCCAGCAGCTTCGAGCTACGGCCCTCTGGAAACACCATATATTTT,CASSFELRPSGNTIYF
TRBJ2-5,-,TRBV6-5,-,TGTGCCAGCAGTAAACAGGGTTTTCGTGAGACCCAGTACTTC,CASSKQGFRETQYF
TRBJ1-3,-,TRBV12-3/TRBV12-4,-,TGTGCCAGCAAGCAGGGAATAGGAAACACCATATATTTT,CASKQGIGNTIYF
TRBJ2-1,-,TRBV9,-,TGTGCCAGCAGCGTAGGTAGCGCCTCCTACAATGAGCAGTTCTTC,CASSVGSASYNEQFF
TRBJ1-6,-,TRBV5-8,TRBD1,TGTGCCAGCAGCTTGGTGGCAGGGGGCAATTCACCCCTCCACTTT,CASSLVAGGNSPLHF
TRBJ1-6,few,TRBV2,-,TGTGCCAGCAGTGAATACAGGCTTAATTCACCCCTCCACTTT,CASSEYRLNSPLHF
TRBJ2-1,-,TRBV2,-,TGTGCCAGCAGTGTGCAGGAATTCTATGAGCAGTTCTTC,CASSVQEFYEQFF
TRBJ1-1,-,TRBV18,-,TGTGCCAGCTCACCGAGTGGGAGCACTGAAGCTTTCTTT,CASSPSGSTEAFF
TRBJ2-7,-,TRBV6-1,-,TGTGCCAGCAGTGAGACCAGAGCCGACGAGCAGTACTTC,CASSETRADEQYF
TRBJ1-5,-,TRBV7-2,-,TGTGCCAGCAGCTTAGCGGGCGGCGGGGAACAGCCCCAGCATTTT,CASSLAGGGEQPQHF
TRBJ1-5,-,TRBV28,TRBD1,TGTGCCAGCAGTTTATCGGACAGGGGGCATCAGCCCCAGCATTTT,CASSLSDRGHQPQHF
TRBJ2-3,-,TRBV27,-,TGTGCCAGCAGTTTAAACGGACGTGGGGGGAACCTAGATACGCAGTATTTT,CASSLNGRGGNLDTQYF
TRBJ2-4,-,TRBV3-1/TRBV3-2,-,TGTGCCAGCAGCCTTGTGGGGGCAGGGAGGGAAAACATTCAGTACTTC,CASSLVGAGRENIQYF
TRBJ2-7,-,TRBV6-2/TRBV6-3,TRBD2,TGTGCCAGCAGTTACCAGAGCGGGGGGGTTGCCTACGAGCAGTACTTC,CASSYQSGGVAYEQYF
TRBJ2-5,-,TRBV2,-,TGTGCCAGCAGTGGTCAGGTCCAAGAGACCCAGTACTTC,CASSGQVQETQYF
TRBJ1-2,-,TRBV27,-,TGTGCCAGCAGTCCCCTTTTCCCCGCTAACTATGGCTACACCTTC,CASSPLFPANYGYTF
TRBJ2-2,few,TRBV2,-,TGTGCCAGCAAAATCACGGCAGCCCTCACGAACACCGGGGAGCTGTTTTTT,CASKITAALTNTGELFF
TRBJ1-6,-,TRBV2,-,TGTGCCAGCAGTGAACTCGAGGGCCTAAATTCACCCCTCCACTTT,CASSELEGLNSPLHF
TRBJ2-1,-,TRBV6-5,TRBD2,TGTGCCAGCAGGGGGGGACTAGCGGGGCGTGAGCAGTTCTTC,CASRGGLAGREQFF
TRBJ2-2,-,TRBV13,-,TGTGCCAGCAGCCTCCCTGGAATTTCGAACACCGGGGAGCTGTTTTTT,CASSLPGISNTGELFF
TRBJ1-1,-,TRBV28,TRBD1,TGTGCCACGGGGGACAGGCCACGCCGACAGAACACTGAAGCTTTCTTT,CATGDRPRRQNTEAFF
TRBJ1-6,-,TRBV19,TRBD1,TGTGCCAGTAATCTCGGACAGGGTAGGTCACCCCTCCACTTT,CASNLGQGRSPLHF
TRBJ1-4,-,TRBV7-8,-,TGTGCCAGCAGCTTAACATTGAAGGTGGATGAAAAACTGTTTTTT,CASSLTLKVDEKLFF
TRBJ2-7,few,TRBV5-5,-,TGTGCCAGCAGCTTCGCGGAGGCGGGGAGCTACGAGCAGTACTTC,CASSFAEAGSYEQYF
TRBJ1-3,-,TRBV6-5,-,TGTGCCAGCAGTTACCAGGTCTCTGGAAACACCATATATTTT,CASSYQVSGNTIYF
TRBJ2-3,once,TRBV30,TRBD2,TGTGCCTGGGGACTAGCGGGGTGGTACACAGATACGCAGTATTTT,CAWGLAGWYTDTQYF
TRBJ1-6,once,TRBV3-1/TRBV3-2,-,TGTGCCAGCAGCCAGGGGGCAAGTAATTCACCCCTCCACTTT,CASSQGASNSPLHF
TRBJ2-7,-,TRBV10-2,TRBD1,TGCGCCAGCAGCCCGACAGGGGGCGACTACGAGCAGTACTTC,CASSPTGGDYEQYF
TRBJ1-1,-,TRBV4-2,-,TGTGCCAGCAGCCAAGCGATGGGGGGAGGGGACACTGAAGCTTTCTTT,CASSQAMGGGDTEAFF
TRBJ2-2,-,TRBV12-3/TRBV12-4,-,TGTGCCAGCAGTTCCCTCTCCGGGGAGCTGTTTTTT,CASSSLSGELFF
TRBJ1-2,-,TRBV2,-,TGTGCCAGCGCTCCCCGGGGGCTCGGCTACACCTTC,CASAPRGLGYTF